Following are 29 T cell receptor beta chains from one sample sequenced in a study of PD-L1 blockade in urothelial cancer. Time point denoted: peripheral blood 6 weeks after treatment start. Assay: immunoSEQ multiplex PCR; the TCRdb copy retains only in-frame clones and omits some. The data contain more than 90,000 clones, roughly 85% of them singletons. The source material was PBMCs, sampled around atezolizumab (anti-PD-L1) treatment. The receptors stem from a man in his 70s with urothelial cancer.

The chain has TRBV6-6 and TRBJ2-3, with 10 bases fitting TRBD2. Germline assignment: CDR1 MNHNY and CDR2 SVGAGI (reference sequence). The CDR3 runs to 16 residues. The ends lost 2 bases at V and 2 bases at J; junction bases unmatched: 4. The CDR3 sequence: CASSYGLAASTDTQYF. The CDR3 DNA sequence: TGTGCCAGCAGTTACGGACTAGCGGCTTCCACAGATACGCAGTATTTT.

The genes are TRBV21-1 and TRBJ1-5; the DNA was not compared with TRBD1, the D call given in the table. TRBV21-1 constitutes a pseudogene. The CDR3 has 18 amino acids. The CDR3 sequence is CASNLQAEDRDHNQPQHF. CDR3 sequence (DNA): TGTGCCAGCAACCTACAAGCCGAGGACAGGGACCACAATCAGCCCCAGCATTTT.

CDR3 in DNA: TGCGCCAGCAGCCAAGACGGCAGGGGGAATGAGCAGTTCTTC. Protein product: CASSQDGRGNEQFF. V is TRBV4-3 and J is TRBJ2-1; TRBD1 agrees at 7 bases. CDR3 length equals 14 residues. In germline, CDR1 is LGHNA, CDR2 YSLEER. Germline trimming cut 0 bases from V and 7 bases from J; bases unmatched to any gene: 3.

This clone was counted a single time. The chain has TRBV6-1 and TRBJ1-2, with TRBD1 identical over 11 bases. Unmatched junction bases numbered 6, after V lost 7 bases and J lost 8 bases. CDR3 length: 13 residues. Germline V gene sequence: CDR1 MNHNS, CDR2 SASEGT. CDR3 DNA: TGTGCCAGCAAAGGACAGGGGGCTCGAGGCTACACCTTC. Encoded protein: CASKGQGARGYTF.

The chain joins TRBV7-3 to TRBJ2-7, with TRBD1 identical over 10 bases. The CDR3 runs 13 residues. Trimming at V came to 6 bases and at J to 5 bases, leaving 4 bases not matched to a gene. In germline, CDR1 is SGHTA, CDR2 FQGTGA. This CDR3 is CASSRQGADEQYF. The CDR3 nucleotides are TGTGCCAGCAGTCGACAGGGGGCGGACGAGCAGTACTTC.

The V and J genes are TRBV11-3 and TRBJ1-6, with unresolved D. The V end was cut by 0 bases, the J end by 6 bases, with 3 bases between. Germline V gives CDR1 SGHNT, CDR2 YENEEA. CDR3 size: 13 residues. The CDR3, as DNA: TGTGCCAGCAGCTTAGACTCTAATTCACCCCTCCACTTT. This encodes CASSLDSNSPLHF.

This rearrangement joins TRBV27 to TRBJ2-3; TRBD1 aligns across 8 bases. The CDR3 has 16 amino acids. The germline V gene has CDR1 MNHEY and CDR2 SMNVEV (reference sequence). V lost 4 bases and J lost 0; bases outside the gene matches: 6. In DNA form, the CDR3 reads TGTGCCAGCAGTTCCCTACAGGGGGTGAGCACAGATACGCAGTATTTT. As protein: CASSSLQGVSTDTQYF.

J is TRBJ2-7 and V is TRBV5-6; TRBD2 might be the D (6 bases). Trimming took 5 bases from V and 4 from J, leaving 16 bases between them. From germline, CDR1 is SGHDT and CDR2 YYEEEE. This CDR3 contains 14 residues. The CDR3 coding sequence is TGTGCCAGCAGGAACCAAGGGACTTATTACGAGCAGTACTTC. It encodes CASRNQGTYYEQYF.

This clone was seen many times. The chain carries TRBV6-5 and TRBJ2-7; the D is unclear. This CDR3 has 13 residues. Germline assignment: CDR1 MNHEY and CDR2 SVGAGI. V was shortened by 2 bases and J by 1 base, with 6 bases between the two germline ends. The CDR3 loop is CASSYAGSYEQYF. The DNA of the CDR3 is TGTGCCAGCAGTTACGCAGGATCCTACGAGCAGTACTTC.

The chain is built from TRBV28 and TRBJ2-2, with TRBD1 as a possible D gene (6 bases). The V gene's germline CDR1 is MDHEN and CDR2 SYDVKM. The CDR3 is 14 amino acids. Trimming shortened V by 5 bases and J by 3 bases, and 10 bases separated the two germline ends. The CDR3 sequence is CASSHPGDTGELFF. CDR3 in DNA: TGTGCCAGCAGTCATCCAGGGGACACCGGGGAGCTGTTTTTT.

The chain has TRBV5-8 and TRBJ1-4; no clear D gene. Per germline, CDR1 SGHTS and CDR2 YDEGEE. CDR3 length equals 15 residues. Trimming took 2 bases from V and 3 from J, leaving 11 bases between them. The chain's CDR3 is CASSLSPKSNEKLFF. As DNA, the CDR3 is TGTGCCAGCAGCTTAAGCCCCAAGTCTAATGAAAAACTGTTTTTT.

CDR3 sequence: CASSTGDYGYTF. CDR3 nucleotide sequence: TGTGCCAGCAGTACCGGGGACTATGGCTACACCTTC. The chain is built from TRBV6-1 and TRBJ1-2; D unclear. Deletions cut 5 bases from V and 3 bases from J, with 7 bases between. The CDR3 is 12 residues long. Germline lookup yields CDR1 MNHNS and CDR2 SASEGT.

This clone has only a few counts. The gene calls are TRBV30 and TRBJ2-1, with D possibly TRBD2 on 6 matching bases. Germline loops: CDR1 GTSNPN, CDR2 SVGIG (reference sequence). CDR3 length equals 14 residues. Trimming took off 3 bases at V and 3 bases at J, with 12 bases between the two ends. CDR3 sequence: CAWRGGRNYNEQFF. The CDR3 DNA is TGTGCCTGGAGGGGGGGACGGAACTACAATGAGCAGTTCTTC.

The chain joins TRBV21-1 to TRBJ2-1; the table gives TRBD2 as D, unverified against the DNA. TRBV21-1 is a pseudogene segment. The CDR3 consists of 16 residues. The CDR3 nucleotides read TGTGCCAGCAGCGCCATCTTAGCGGGAGTCGGCAATGAGCAGTTCTTC. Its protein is CASSAILAGVGNEQFF.

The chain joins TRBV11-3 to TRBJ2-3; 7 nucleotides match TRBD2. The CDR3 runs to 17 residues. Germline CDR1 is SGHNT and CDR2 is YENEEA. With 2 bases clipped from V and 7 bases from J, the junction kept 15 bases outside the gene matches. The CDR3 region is CASSLYPGMGGENTQYF. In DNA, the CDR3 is TGTGCCAGCAGCTTATACCCCGGTATGGGAGGGGAAAATACGCAGTATTTT.

This chain's CDR3 is CASSLGPEDYGYTF. The CDR3 region has the DNA TGTGCCAGCAGCTTAGGACCGGAGGACTATGGCTACACCTTC. The chain joins TRBV7-3 to TRBJ1-2; D is unresolved. Trimming shortened V by 2 bases and J by 3 bases, and 10 bases separated the two germline ends. The CDR3 is 14 amino acids. The germline V gene encodes CDR1 SGHTA and CDR2 FQGTGA.

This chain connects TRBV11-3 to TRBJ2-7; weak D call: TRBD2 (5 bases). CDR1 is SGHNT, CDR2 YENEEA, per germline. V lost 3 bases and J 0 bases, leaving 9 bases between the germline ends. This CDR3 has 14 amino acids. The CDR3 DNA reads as TGTGCCAGCAGCTTCGGGAAAAGCTCCTACGAGCAGTACTTC. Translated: CASSFGKSSYEQYF.

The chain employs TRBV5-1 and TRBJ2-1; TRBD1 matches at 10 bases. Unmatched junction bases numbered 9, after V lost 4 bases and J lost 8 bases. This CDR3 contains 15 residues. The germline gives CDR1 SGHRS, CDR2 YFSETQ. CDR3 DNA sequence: TGCGCCAGCAGCGGATCGGGGGGACAGGGGCATGAGCAGTTCTTC. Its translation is CASSGSGGQGHEQFF.

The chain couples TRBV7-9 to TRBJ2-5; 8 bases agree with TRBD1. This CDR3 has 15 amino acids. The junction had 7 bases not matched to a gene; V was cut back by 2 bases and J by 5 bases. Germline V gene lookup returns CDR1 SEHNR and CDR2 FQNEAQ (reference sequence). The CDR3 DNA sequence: TGTGCCAGCAGCTTACCCTCGACAGGGGCGGAGACCCAGTACTTC. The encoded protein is CASSLPSTGAETQYF.

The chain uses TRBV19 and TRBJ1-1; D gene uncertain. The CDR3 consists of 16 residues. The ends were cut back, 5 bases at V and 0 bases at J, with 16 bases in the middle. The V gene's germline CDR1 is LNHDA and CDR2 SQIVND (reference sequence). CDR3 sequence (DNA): TGTGCCAGTAGTTCCCAACATTCCTCAGTGAACACTGAAGCTTTCTTT. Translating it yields CASSSQHSSVNTEAFF.

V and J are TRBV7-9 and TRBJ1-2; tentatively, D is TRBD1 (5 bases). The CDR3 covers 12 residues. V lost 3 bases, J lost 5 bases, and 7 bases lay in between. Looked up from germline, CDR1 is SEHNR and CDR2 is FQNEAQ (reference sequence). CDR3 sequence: CASSFDSYGYTF. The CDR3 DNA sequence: TGTGCCAGCAGCTTCGACAGTTATGGCTACACCTTC.

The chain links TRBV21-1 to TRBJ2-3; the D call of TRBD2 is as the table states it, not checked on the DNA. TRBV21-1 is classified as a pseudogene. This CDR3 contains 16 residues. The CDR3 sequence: CASSKVEGGITDTQYF. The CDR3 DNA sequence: TGTGCCAGCAGCAAAGTGGAGGGGGGGATCACAGATACGCAGTATTTT.

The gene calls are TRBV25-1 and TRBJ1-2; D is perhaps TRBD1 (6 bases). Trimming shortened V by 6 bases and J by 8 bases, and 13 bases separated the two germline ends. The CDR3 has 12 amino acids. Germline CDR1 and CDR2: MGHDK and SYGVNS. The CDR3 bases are TGTGCCAGCAGAACCGGGACATACGGCTACACCTTC. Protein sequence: CASRTGTYGYTF.

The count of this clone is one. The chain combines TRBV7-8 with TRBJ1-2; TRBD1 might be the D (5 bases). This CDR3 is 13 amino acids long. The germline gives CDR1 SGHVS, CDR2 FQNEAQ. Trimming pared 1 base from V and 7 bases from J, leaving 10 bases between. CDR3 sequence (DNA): TGTGCCAGCAGCTTAGTCGGGGGGGGTGGCTACACCTTC. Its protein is CASSLVGGGGYTF.

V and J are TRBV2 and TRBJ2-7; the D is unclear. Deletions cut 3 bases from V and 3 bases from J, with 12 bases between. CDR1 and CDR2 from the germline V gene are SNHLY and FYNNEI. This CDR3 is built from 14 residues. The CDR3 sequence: CASSDYSTLYEQYF. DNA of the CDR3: TGTGCCAGCAGTGACTACTCAACCCTCTACGAGCAGTACTTC.

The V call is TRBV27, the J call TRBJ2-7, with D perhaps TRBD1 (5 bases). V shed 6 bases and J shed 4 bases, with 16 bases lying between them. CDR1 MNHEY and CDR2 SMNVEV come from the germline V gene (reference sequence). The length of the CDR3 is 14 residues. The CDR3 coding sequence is TGTGCCAGCAGCTCCTCGGACAAGTCATACGAGCAGTACTTC. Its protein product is CASSSSDKSYEQYF.

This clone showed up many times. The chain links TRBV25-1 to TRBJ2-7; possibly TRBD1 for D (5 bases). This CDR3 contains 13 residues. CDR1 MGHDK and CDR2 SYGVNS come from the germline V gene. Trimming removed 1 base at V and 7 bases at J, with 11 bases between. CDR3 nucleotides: TGTGCCAGCAGTGAATCCAGGGTAGGAGAGCAGTACTTC. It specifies CASSESRVGEQYF.

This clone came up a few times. The CDR3 DNA sequence: TGCGCCAGCAGCTCGGGACAGGGAAATGAGCAGTTCTTC. Amino acids: CASSSGQGNEQFF. V usage is TRBV5-1 and J usage is TRBJ2-1, with TRBD1 matching over 9 bases. The CDR3 extends over 13 amino acids. Germline lookup yields CDR1 SGHRS and CDR2 YFSETQ. The V segment lost 3 bases and the J segment 7 bases; nucleotides outside the gene matches: 2.

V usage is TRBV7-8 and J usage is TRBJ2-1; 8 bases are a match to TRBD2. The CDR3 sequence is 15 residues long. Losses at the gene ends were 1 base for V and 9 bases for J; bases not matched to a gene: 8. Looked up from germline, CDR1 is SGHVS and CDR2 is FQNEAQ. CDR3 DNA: TGTGCCAGCAGCTTAGGAACCCTCGGGGGGGGTGAGCAGTTCTTC. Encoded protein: CASSLGTLGGGEQFF.